A single sample is the source of the 28 T cell receptor beta chains below, sequenced in a study of T cell responses to AZD1222 COVID-19 vaccine. Libraries were prepared by immunoSEQ multiplex PCR; TCRdb keeps only in-frame clonotypes and omits some of them. The data contain some 100,000 clones, about 90% of them seen just once; the ten biggest clones take up roughly 5.2%. The sample consisted of peripheral blood, taken on day 0 of AZD1222 vaccination. Receptors were obtained from an adult in good health.

This clone has only one observation. The chain recombines TRBV25-1 with TRBJ2-1; unclear D gene. With 4 bases removed from V and 8 bases from J, the gap between germline ends came to 12 bases. The CDR3 runs 13 residues. Germline CDR1 MGHDK, CDR2 SYGVNS. The CDR3 DNA follows: TGTGCCAGCAGTGCGGGTAGGGTTGATGAGCAGTTCTTC. The encoded protein is CASSAGRVDEQFF.

The chain is built from TRBV7-9 and TRBJ2-5; 7 positions match TRBD1. V trimming: 5 bases; J trimming: 5 bases; junction bases outside the gene matches: 8. The CDR3 sequence is 14 residues long. CDR1 and CDR2 (germline): SEHNR, FQNEAQ (reference sequence). Here the CDR3 reads CASSAGQVTETQYF. The CDR3 bases are TGTGCCAGCAGCGCAGGACAGGTGACCGAGACCCAGTACTTC.

The V call is TRBV3-1 (or the pseudogene TRBV3-2), the J call TRBJ1-6; possibly TRBD1 for D (6 bases). This CDR3 is built from 13 residues. The V gene lost 2 bases and the J gene lost 9 bases, with 8 bases spanning the gap. Germline V lookup: CDR1 LGHDT, CDR2 YNNKEL (reference sequence). The CDR3 region has the DNA TGTGCCAGCAGCCAATTGGACAGTTCACCCCTCCACTTT. It encodes CASSQLDSSPLHF.

The CDR3 region is CASSPTVASGNTIYF. CDR3 nucleotide sequence: TGTGCCAGCTCACCAACGGTGGCATCTGGAAACACCATATATTTT. J is TRBJ1-3 and V is TRBV18, with no clear D. CDR1 and CDR2 from the germline V gene are KGHSH and LQKENI. This CDR3 has 15 amino acids. V dropped 2 bases and J dropped 1 base, with 9 bases sitting between them.

The chain uses TRBV5-1 and TRBJ1-2; no firm D call. Deletions cut 7 bases from V and 2 bases from J, with 9 bases between. This CDR3 is 12 amino acids long. The germline V gene encodes CDR1 SGHRS and CDR2 YFSETQ. The CDR3 loop is CASGGENYGYTF. CDR3 nucleotide sequence: TGCGCCAGCGGCGGGGAAAACTATGGCTACACCTTC.

This rearrangement joins TRBV7-2 to TRBJ2-2; TRBD1 matches 9 bases. Germline values: CDR1 SGHTA, CDR2 FQGNSA. The junction had 2 bases not matched to a gene; V was cut back by 6 bases and J by 3 bases. There are 14 residues in the CDR3. The CDR3 loop reads CASSRTGDTGELFF. The CDR3 DNA follows: TGTGCCAGCAGTAGGACAGGGGACACCGGGGAGCTGTTTTTT.

The rearrangement joins TRBV10-1 to TRBJ2-5; D assignment may be TRBD1 or TRBD2 (5 bases each). Germline V gives CDR1 WNHNN, CDR2 SYGVQD (reference sequence). V was shortened by 0 bases and J by 2 bases, with 16 bases between the two germline ends. The CDR3 loop spans 17 amino acids. The CDR3 loop reads CASSESLQGASQETQYF. The CDR3 nucleotides read TGCGCCAGCAGTGAGTCGCTGCAGGGAGCGTCTCAAGAGACCCAGTACTTC.

This chain links TRBV27 with TRBJ1-1, with 8 bases matching TRBD1. J lost 1 base, V lost 5 bases, and 12 bases had no gene match. The CDR3 consists of 17 residues. Germline values: CDR1 MNHEY, CDR2 SMNVEV (reference sequence). In DNA form, the CDR3 reads TGTGCCAGCAGTCCCCAAATACCGACAGGGGCGAACACTGAAGCTTTCTTT. Amino acid sequence: CASSPQIPTGANTEAFF.

The rearrangement uses TRBV2 and TRBJ1-6, with D perhaps TRBD1 (6 bases). Germline V gene sequence: CDR1 SNHLY, CDR2 FYNNEI. Between the trimmed V and J ends, which lost 5 bases and 9 bases, there was a span of 14 bases. This CDR3 spans 14 amino acids. Here the CDR3 reads CASSLNREGSPLHF. As DNA, the CDR3 is TGTGCCAGCAGTCTTAACAGGGAGGGTTCACCCCTCCACTTT.

The rearrangement uses TRBV30 and TRBJ1-4; D uncertain. The V end was cut by 7 bases, the J end by 3 bases, with 18 bases between. The CDR3 is made up of 15 amino acids. CDR1 is GTSNPN and CDR2 is SVGIG in the germline V gene (reference sequence). CDR3 sequence: CASTINEESNEKLFF. The CDR3 bases are TGTGCCTCGACAATAAATGAAGAGTCTAATGAAAAACTGTTTTTT.

The V and J genes are TRBV14 and TRBJ2-5; TRBD1 matches at 11 bases. The CDR3 length is 15 residues. J gave up 5 bases and V 1 base, and 3 bases lay outside the gene matches. CDR1 is SGHDN, CDR2 FVKESK, per germline. CDR3 region: CASSQGTGGWETQYF. DNA for the CDR3: TGTGCCAGCAGCCAAGGGACAGGGGGCTGGGAGACCCAGTACTTC.

This chain joins TRBV10-1 and TRBJ2-1, with TRBD2 matching 7 bases. CDR1 WNHNN and CDR2 SYGVQD come from the germline V gene (reference sequence). Trimming removed 7 bases from V and 4 bases from J; junction bases left unmatched: 4. This CDR3 is built from 13 residues. The CDR3 coding sequence is TGCGCCAGCACTAGCGGTAATTACAATGAGCAGTTCTTC. Its protein is CASTSGNYNEQFF.

This chain connects TRBV7-2 to TRBJ2-7; the D is unclear. This CDR3 region has 14 residues. Trimming removed 1 base from V and 0 bases from J, with 7 bases in between. Germline assignment: CDR1 SGHTA and CDR2 FQGNSA. CDR3 in DNA: TGTGCCAGCAGCTTAGGCATAGCCTCCTACGAGCAGTACTTC. Translation gives CASSLGIASYEQYF.

The chain joins TRBV28 to TRBJ1-5, with unresolved D. The CDR3 runs to 15 residues. In germline, CDR1 is MDHEN, CDR2 SYDVKM. With 6 bases removed from V and 0 bases from J, the gap between germline ends came to 12 bases. CDR3 protein: CASSLQTNSNQPQHF. The CDR3 DNA reads as TGTGCCAGCAGCTTGCAGACGAATAGCAATCAGCCCCAGCATTTT. Drawing the rest from reference TRBV28 and TRBJ1-5, the complete variable domain is DVKVTQSSRYLVKRTGEKVFLECVQDMDHENMFWYRQDPGLGLRLIYFSYDVKMKEKGDIPEGYSVSREKKERFSLILESASTNQTSMYLCASSLQTNSNQPQHFGDGTRLSIL.

V and J are TRBV6-2 or TRBV6-3 and TRBJ2-7; no reliable D call. Germline CDR1 reads MNHEY; CDR2 reads SVGEGT. This CDR3 spans 15 amino acids. The germline V and J ends were trimmed by 5 bases and 3 bases, with 17 bases remaining between them. CDR3 amino acids: CASSPLQTFNYEQYF. CDR3 DNA: TGTGCCAGCAGTCCACTCCAAACCTTCAACTACGAGCAGTACTTC.

The chain employs TRBV7-6 and TRBJ1-3; D is ambiguous. The CDR3 is 14 residues long. V was clipped by 1 base and J by 4 bases, with 8 bases between them. Germline V lookup: CDR1 SGHVS, CDR2 FNYEAQ. The CDR3 coding sequence is TGTGCCAGCAGCTTAGTGGCCGGGGGAAACACCATATATTTT. This gives the protein CASSLVAGGNTIYF. Supplemented by reference TRBV7-6 and TRBJ1-3, the full variable domain reads GAGVSQSPRYKVTKRGQDVALRCDPISGHVSLYWYRQALGQGPEFLTYFNYEAQQDKSGLPNDRFSAERPEGSISTLTIQRTEQRDSAMYRCASSLVAGGNTIYFGEGSWLTVV.

The genes are TRBV4-3 and TRBJ2-5; D is unresolved. This CDR3 has 17 residues. Trimming stripped 0 bases from V and 5 bases from J, with 19 bases between. Germline assignment: CDR1 LGHNA and CDR2 YSLEER. This CDR3 is CASSQEPLRIMGETQYF. CDR3 in DNA: TGCGCCAGCAGCCAAGAACCCCTCCGCATTATGGGGGAGACCCAGTACTTC.

The chain joins TRBV2 to TRBJ2-4, with D perhaps being TRBD1 or TRBD2 (6 bases each). CDR1 is SNHLY and CDR2 is FYNNEI in the germline V gene. CDR3 length: 18 amino acids. Trimming cost V 6 bases and J 2 bases, with 23 bases left between them. DNA for the CDR3: TGTGCCAGCAGGGGGATCGTCCTTTGGGGGGCGACCAAAAACATTCAGTACTTC. The encoded protein is CASRGIVLWGATKNIQYF.

This clone was picked up one time. The rearrangement joins TRBV27 to TRBJ1-2, with D possibly TRBD1 on 6 matching bases. The CDR3 is made up of 15 amino acids. Trimming took off 6 bases at V and 5 bases at J, with 19 bases between the two ends. Germline CDR1 reads MNHEY; CDR2 reads SMNVEV (reference sequence). The CDR3 coding sequence is TGTGCCAGCAGGACCACAGCACAGGGTTCGTATGGCTACACCTTC. Translation: CASRTTAQGSYGYTF.

This clone was seen only once. Here the CDR3 reads CASSLDSNYGYTF. The CDR3 DNA reads TGTGCCAGCAGTCTGGACTCTAACTATGGCTACACCTTC. The J gene is TRBJ1-2, the V gene TRBV6-2 or TRBV6-3; D is undetermined. The CDR3 spans 13 residues. Trimming pared 5 bases from V and 0 bases from J, leaving 7 bases between. Germline values: CDR1 MNHEY, CDR2 SVGEGT.

In DNA, the CDR3 is TGTGCCAGCAGTGGGCCGGGACAGGGTGCGTACGAGCAGTACTTC. Translated, it gives CASSGPGQGAYEQYF. V gene TRBV6-2 or TRBV6-3 combines with J gene TRBJ2-7, with TRBD1 matching 9 bases. CDR1 is MNHEY, CDR2 SVGEGT, per germline. CDR3 length: 15 residues. V was pared by 5 bases and J by 4 bases, with 9 bases of the junction left unmatched.

V gene TRBV2 combines with J gene TRBJ1-2; TRBD1 agrees at 7 bases. The CDR3 runs to 14 residues. Per the germline V gene, CDR1 is SNHLY and CDR2 is FYNNEI. V trimming: 5 bases; J trimming: 2 bases; junction bases outside the gene matches: 5. The CDR3 spells CASSLLTGNYGYTF. DNA for the CDR3: TGTGCCAGCAGTCTCTTGACAGGGAACTATGGCTACACCTTC. Based on the CDR3 plus reference TRBV2 and TRBJ1-2, the full variable domain is EPEVTQTPSHQVTQMGQEVILRCVPISNHLYFYWYRQILGQKVEFLVSFYNNEISEKSEIFDDQFSVERPDGSNFTLKIRSTKLEDSAMYFCASSLLTGNYGYTFGSGTRLTVV.

The chain has TRBV14 and TRBJ1-1; D remains unclear. V shed 2 bases and J shed 6 bases, with 7 bases lying between them. Germline V gives CDR1 SGHDN, CDR2 FVKESK. CDR3 length equals 12 residues. The CDR3 region has the DNA TGTGCCAGCAGCCAAAACGGGCCTGAAGCTTTCTTT. Translated, it gives CASSQNGPEAFF.

The rearrangement joins TRBV18 to TRBJ1-2; 9 positions match TRBD1. Per the germline V gene, CDR1 is KGHSH and CDR2 is LQKENI. The length of the CDR3 is 17 residues. V shed 6 bases, J shed 2 bases, and the junction held 13 bases outside the gene matches. The CDR3 coding sequence is TGTGCCAGCTCCCCAACCGGGACAGGGCCGTCAAACTATGGCTACACCTTC. Translating gives CASSPTGTGPSNYGYTF.

V and J are TRBV5-4 and TRBJ1-1; 11 bases line up with TRBD1. In germline, CDR1 is SGHNT, CDR2 YYREEE (reference sequence). This CDR3 is 14 amino acids long. J was trimmed by 1 base and V by 10 bases; bases with no gene match: 6. The CDR3 coding sequence is TGTGCCTGGGGGGACAGGGGGAGGAACACTGAAGCTTTCTTT. Translated: CAWGDRGRNTEAFF.

The V and J genes are TRBV7-9 and TRBJ1-1; 7 bases are a match to TRBD1. The CDR3 is 12 amino acids. The V gene's germline CDR1 is SEHNR and CDR2 FQNEAQ (reference sequence). With V trimmed by 6 bases and J by 8 bases, 6 bases remained unmatched. The CDR3 spells CASSIQGREAFF. As DNA, the CDR3 is TGTGCCAGCAGTATACAGGGGCGGGAAGCTTTCTTT.

This clone was found a few times. The chain joins TRBV9 to TRBJ1-2; 7 nucleotides match TRBD1. Looked up from germline, CDR1 is SGDLS and CDR2 is YYNGEE. Trimming at V came to 0 bases and at J to 6 bases, leaving 8 bases not matched to a gene. CDR3 length: 15 amino acids. CDR3 nucleotide sequence: TGTGCCAGCAGCGTAGGTCTAGAAGGGGGCGATGGCTACACCTTC. Its translation is CASSVGLEGGDGYTF.

The V and J genes are TRBV6-5 and TRBJ2-7, with D hard to call. Trimming removed 5 bases at V and 3 bases at J, with 17 bases between. The CDR3 has 15 residues. CDR1 MNHEY and CDR2 SVGAGI come from the germline V gene. CDR3 region: CASSPFDIWGYEQYF. The CDR3 nucleotides read TGTGCCAGCAGTCCGTTCGACATATGGGGCTACGAGCAGTACTTC.